Following are 8 T cell receptor beta chains from one sample sequenced in a study of blood T cell repertoires in COVID-19 (dated by TCRdb to about 2020). The library was produced with the immunoSEQ multiplex PCR assay. This is the immuneACCESS table as TCRdb keeps it, with only in-frame sequences that have V and J called. A part of the clones is gone; compared with another copy, unresolved V genes explain less than half, and the rest is unexplained. The sample contains approximately 150,000 clones, around 91% of them found a single time. Around 15% of the sample rests with the top ten. The sample consisted of peripheral blood. The receptor set was obtained from a young man with COVID-19, enrolled during active disease.

The genes are TRBV2 and TRBJ1-2, with TRBD1 as a possible D gene (5 bases). The CDR3 has 15 amino acids. Germline V lookup: CDR1 SNHLY, CDR2 FYNNEI. The ends were cut back, 3 bases at V and 4 bases at J, with 15 bases in the middle. The CDR3 reads CASSDNVAGIYGYTF. CDR3 nucleotide sequence: TGTGCCAGCAGTGATAACGTGGCAGGGATCTATGGCTACACCTTC.

This chain uses TRBV19 with TRBJ1-6; D is possibly TRBD1 (6 bases). There are 16 residues in the CDR3. The germline gives CDR1 LNHDA, CDR2 SQIVND (reference sequence). V lost 4 bases, J lost 7 bases, and 17 bases lay in between. CDR3 nucleotides: TGTGCCAGTAGTAAGGCACAGGGCAGCAACAATTCACCCCTCCACTTT. It translates to CASSKAQGSNNSPLHF.

This chain joins TRBV7-8 and TRBJ2-7; 8 bases fit TRBD1. CDR1 is SGHVS, CDR2 FQNEAQ, per germline. This CDR3 contains 14 residues. The V and J ends lost 3 bases and 9 bases, in that order; junction bases with no gene match: 10. CDR3 bases: TGTGCCAGCAGCTTGGACAGGGTGGTATTTGGGCAGTACTTC. Residues: CASSLDRVVFGQYF.

This rearrangement joins TRBV7-2 to TRBJ2-7; perhaps TRBD1 as D (6 bases). The V end was cut by 1 base, the J end by 6 bases, with 19 bases between. The CDR3 length is 16 residues. The V gene's germline CDR1 is SGHTA and CDR2 FQGNSA. CDR3 bases: TGTGCCAGCAGCTTAGATTCGGCAGGGGAGTTCTCCGAGCAGTACTTC. Residues: CASSLDSAGEFSEQYF.

DNA for the CDR3: TGTGCCAGCAGCCAATACACGGGAAGGATGAACACTGAAGCTTTCTTT. This encodes CASSQYTGRMNTEAFF. The genes are TRBV16 and TRBJ1-1; D not resolved. The CDR3 has 16 residues. CDR1 is KGHSY, CDR2 FQNENV, per germline. Trimming removed 1 base at V and 0 bases at J, with 12 bases between.

V usage is TRBV7-3 and J usage is TRBJ1-5; D is perhaps TRBD1 (6 bases). Trimming removed 2 bases from V and 0 bases from J, with 17 bases in between. CDR1 and CDR2 (germline): SGHTA, FQGTGA. The CDR3 has 18 residues. CDR3 nucleotide sequence: TGTGCCAGCAGCTTAGTAGGGGACACCACCTATAGCAATCAGCCCCAGCATTTT. Translating gives CASSLVGDTTYSNQPQHF.

The rearrangement joins TRBV4-2 to TRBJ2-2, with D possibly matching TRBD1 (6 bases). The germline V gene encodes CDR1 LGHNA and CDR2 YNFKEQ. This CDR3 has 14 residues. Between the trimmed V and J ends, which lost 4 bases and 6 bases, there was a span of 12 bases. CDR3 DNA sequence: TGTGCCAGCAGCCCCCCGCACAGGGCCGGGGAGCTGTTTTTT. Its translation is CASSPPHRAGELFF.

The chain couples TRBV7-9 to TRBJ2-5; weak D call: TRBD1 (6 bases). V was trimmed by 2 bases and J by 2 bases, leaving 15 bases between them. The CDR3 has 16 amino acids. Germline V lookup: CDR1 SEHNR, CDR2 FQNEAQ (reference sequence). The CDR3 sequence is CASSLRPGQRQETQYF. CDR3 bases: TGTGCCAGCAGCTTAAGACCGGGACAACGACAAGAGACCCAGTACTTC.